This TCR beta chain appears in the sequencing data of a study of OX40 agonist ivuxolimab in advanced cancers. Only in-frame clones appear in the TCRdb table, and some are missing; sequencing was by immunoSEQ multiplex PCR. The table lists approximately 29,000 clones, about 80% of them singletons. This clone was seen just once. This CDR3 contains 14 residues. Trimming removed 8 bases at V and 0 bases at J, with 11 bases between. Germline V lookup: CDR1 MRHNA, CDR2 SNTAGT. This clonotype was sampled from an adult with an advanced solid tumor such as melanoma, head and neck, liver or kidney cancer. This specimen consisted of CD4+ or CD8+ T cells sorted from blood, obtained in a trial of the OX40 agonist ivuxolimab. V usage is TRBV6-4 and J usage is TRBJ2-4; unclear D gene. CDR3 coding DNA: TGTGCCAGCCGGAGAGAAGTAGCCAAAAACATTCAGTACTTC. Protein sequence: CASRREVAKNIQYF.